This TCR beta chain comes out of a study of blood T cell repertoires in COVID-19. On the study more broadly: Sites in the United States, Italy and Spain provided acute and convalescent COVID-19 samples. The analysed material was cDNA or gDNA that came from T cells, B-cell-depleted T cells, or PBMCs.

Germline assignment: CDR1 SEHNR and CDR2 FQNEAQ (reference sequence). V was pared by 1 base and J by 0 bases, with 3 bases of the junction left unmatched. The CDR3 consists of 17 residues. Sequencing used immunoSEQ multiplex PCR; TCRdb keeps in-frame clones, though not all of them. The data show roughly 150,000 clones, with roughly 85% seen just once and 8% to 9% held by the top ten. Enrolment of Seattle patients took place during active infection, and they were followed longitudinally. The sequenced sample consisted of peripheral blood. The genes are TRBV7-9 and TRBJ1-5; 10 bases agree with TRBD1. This TCR derives from a woman aged 55-70 years with COVID-19, enrolled during active disease. The CDR3 coding sequence is TGTGCCAGCAGCTTAGGGGGGACAGGGGCTAGCAATCAGCCCCAGCATTTT. Protein: CASSLGGTGASNQPQHF.